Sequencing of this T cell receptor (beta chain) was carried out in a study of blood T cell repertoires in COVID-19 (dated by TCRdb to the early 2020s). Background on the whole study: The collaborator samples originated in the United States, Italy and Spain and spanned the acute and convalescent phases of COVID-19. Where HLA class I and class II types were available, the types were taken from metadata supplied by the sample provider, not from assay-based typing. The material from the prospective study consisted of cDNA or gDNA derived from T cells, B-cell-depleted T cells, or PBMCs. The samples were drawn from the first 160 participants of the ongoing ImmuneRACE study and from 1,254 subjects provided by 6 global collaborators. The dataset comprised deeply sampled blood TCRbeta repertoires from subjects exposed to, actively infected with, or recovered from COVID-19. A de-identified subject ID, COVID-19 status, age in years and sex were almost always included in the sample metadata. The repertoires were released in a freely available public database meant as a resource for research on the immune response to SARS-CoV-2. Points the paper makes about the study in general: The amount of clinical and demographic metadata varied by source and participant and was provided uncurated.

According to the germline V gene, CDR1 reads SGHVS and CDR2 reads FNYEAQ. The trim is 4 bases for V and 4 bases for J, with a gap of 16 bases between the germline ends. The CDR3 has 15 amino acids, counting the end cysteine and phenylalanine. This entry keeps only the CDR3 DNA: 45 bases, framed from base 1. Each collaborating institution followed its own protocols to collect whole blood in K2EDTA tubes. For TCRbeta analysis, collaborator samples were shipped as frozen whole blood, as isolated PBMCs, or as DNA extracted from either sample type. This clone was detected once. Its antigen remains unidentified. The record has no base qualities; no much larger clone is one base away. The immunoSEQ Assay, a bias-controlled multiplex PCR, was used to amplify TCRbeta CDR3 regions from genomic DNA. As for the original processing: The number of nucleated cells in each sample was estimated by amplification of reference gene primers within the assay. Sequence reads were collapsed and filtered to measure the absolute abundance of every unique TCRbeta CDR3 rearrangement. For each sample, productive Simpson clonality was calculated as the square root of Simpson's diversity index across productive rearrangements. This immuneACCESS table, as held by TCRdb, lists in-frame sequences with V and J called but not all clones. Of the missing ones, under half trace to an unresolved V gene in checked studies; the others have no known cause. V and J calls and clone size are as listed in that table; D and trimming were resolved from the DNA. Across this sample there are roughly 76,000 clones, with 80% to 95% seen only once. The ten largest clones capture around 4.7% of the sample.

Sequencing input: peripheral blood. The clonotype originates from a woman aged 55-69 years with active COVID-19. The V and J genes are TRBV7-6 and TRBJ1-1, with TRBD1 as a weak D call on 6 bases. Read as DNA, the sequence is TGTGCCAGCAGCTCGTTCGGACAGTGGTTCACTGAAGCTTTCTTT. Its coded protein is CASSSFGQWFTEAFF.